The 18 T cell receptor beta chains in this list originate from one sample, sequenced in a study of T cell responses to AZD1222 COVID-19 vaccine. TCRdb's copy holds only in-frame clones and misses some; the assay was immunoSEQ multiplex PCR. The sample records more than 95,000 clones, over 90% being singletons. This specimen was peripheral blood, taken on day 0 of AZD1222 vaccination. The receptors come from an adult in good health.

The chain recombines TRBV2 with TRBJ2-7; D remains ambiguous. This CDR3 comprises 13 residues. Trimming took 6 bases from V and 0 from J, leaving 9 bases between them. The germline CDR1 and CDR2 sequences are SNHLY and FYNNEI. The CDR3 protein is CASSVDHSYEQYF. The CDR3 region has the DNA TGTGCCAGCAGCGTCGACCACTCCTACGAGCAGTACTTC.

This rearrangement joins TRBV2 to TRBJ1-1; tentatively, D is TRBD1 (5 bases). The germline CDR1 and CDR2 sequences are SNHLY and FYNNEI. V lost 2 bases and J lost 9, with 25 bases in between. The CDR3 spans 17 residues. The CDR3 DNA follows: TGTGCCAGCAGTGAACCTATTACCTCAAGCGGGGCCGGAAAAGCTTTCTTT. It codes for CASSEPITSSGAGKAFF.

The V gene is TRBV9, the J gene TRBJ2-1; no firm D call. CDR1 is SGDLS, CDR2 YYNGEE, per germline. The CDR3 runs to 15 residues. V lost 7 bases, J lost 5 bases, and 19 bases lay in between. The CDR3 nucleotides are TGTGCCAGCGCCCCCCACCCCCAGGCGCACAATGAGCAGTTCTTC. It is translated as CASAPHPQAHNEQFF.

This chain uses TRBV5-1 with TRBJ2-1, with 7 bases identical to TRBD2. Looked up from germline, CDR1 is SGHRS and CDR2 is YFSETQ. The V and J ends lost 3 bases and 16 bases, in that order; junction bases with no gene match: 13. CDR3 length equals 13 residues. The CDR3 is CASSYEQRDPQFF. The CDR3 DNA reads TGCGCCAGCAGCTACGAACAGCGGGACCCCCAATTCTTC.

V usage is TRBV30 and J usage is TRBJ1-1; TRBD1 agrees at 7 bases. CDR1 is GTSNPN, CDR2 SVGIG, per germline (reference sequence). CDR3 length: 13 residues. Trimming at V came to 5 bases and at J to 0 bases, leaving 3 bases not matched to a gene. For the CDR3, the DNA is TGTGCCTGGGAGGGGGCACTGAACACTGAAGCTTTCTTT. This translates into CAWEGALNTEAFF.

The rearrangement joins TRBV7-9 to TRBJ1-1, with D unclear. The CDR3 loop spans 10 amino acids. CDR1 and CDR2 from the germline V gene are SEHNR and FQNEAQ (reference sequence). Trimming stripped 2 bases from V and 7 bases from J, with 2 bases between. The chain's CDR3 is CASSLSEAFF. The DNA of the CDR3 is TGTGCCAGCAGCTTAAGTGAAGCTTTCTTT.

The V and J genes are TRBV6-6 and TRBJ2-1; 15 nucleotides match TRBD2. The CDR3 totals 14 residues. Trimming cost V 5 bases and J 10 bases; bases outside gene matches: 3. Germline CDR1 and CDR2: MNHNY and SVGAGI (reference sequence). This CDR3 reads CASSKGLAGGEQFF. For the CDR3, the DNA is TGTGCCAGCAGTAAGGGACTAGCGGGAGGAGAGCAGTTCTTC.

The chain employs TRBV5-1 and TRBJ1-3; D remains ambiguous. The V gene's germline CDR1 is SGHRS and CDR2 YFSETQ. V gave up 0 bases and J gave up 0 bases, with 4 bases separating them. CDR3 length: 14 residues. As DNA, the CDR3 is TGCGCCAGCAGCTTGGGGAGCTCTGGAAACACCATATATTTT. Its translation is CASSLGSSGNTIYF.

The V and J genes are TRBV5-1 and TRBJ2-5, with D hard to call. The germline CDR1 and CDR2 sequences are SGHRS and YFSETQ. The CDR3 has 13 residues. Between the trimmed V and J ends, which lost 4 bases and 4 bases, there was a span of 11 bases. As DNA, the CDR3 is TGCGCCAGCAGCCGGACCGAGACAGAGACCCAGTACTTC. Amino acids: CASSRTETETQYF.

V and J are TRBV25-1 and TRBJ2-7; D is unclear. Trimming took off 6 bases at V and 6 bases at J, with 18 bases between the two ends. This CDR3 has 14 amino acids. Germline lookup yields CDR1 MGHDK and CDR2 SYGVNS. The CDR3 coding sequence is TGTGCCAGCAGAGACAAGAATTCGTACGGCGAGCAGTACTTC. Translating gives CASRDKNSYGEQYF.

V is TRBV18 and J is TRBJ2-7; D not certain. Germline CDR1 and CDR2: KGHSH and LQKENI. The V and J ends lost 1 base and 6 bases respectively, with 16 bases between them. There are 15 residues in the CDR3. CDR3 residues: CASSPLGSRSSEQYF. The CDR3 DNA reads TGTGCCAGCTCACCACTAGGATCCCGGTCGAGCGAGCAGTACTTC.

The genes are TRBV3-1 (or the pseudogene TRBV3-2) and TRBJ1-2, with D tentatively TRBD1 (5 bases). Germline CDR1 LGHDT, CDR2 YNNKEL (reference sequence). V lost 1 base, J lost 4 bases, and 13 bases lay in between. This CDR3 has 15 residues. CDR3 nucleotide sequence: TGTGCCAGCAGCCAAGCCTCAGGGCTTAGCTATGGCTACACCTTC. It codes for CASSQASGLSYGYTF.

V gene TRBV30 combines with J gene TRBJ1-1, with D unresolved. Germline CDR1 and CDR2: GTSNPN and SVGIG (reference sequence). V lost 0 bases and J 8 bases, leaving 13 bases between the germline ends. This CDR3 has 13 residues. The CDR3 protein is CAWSVLSSSEAFF. The DNA of the CDR3 is TGTGCCTGGAGTGTATTATCCTCTTCCGAAGCTTTCTTT.

This rearrangement joins TRBV9 to TRBJ1-1; D might be TRBD1 (6 bases). Trimming cost V 2 bases and J 3 bases, with 11 bases left between them. The CDR3 loop spans 14 amino acids. Germline values: CDR1 SGDLS, CDR2 YYNGEE. The CDR3 sequence: CASSVQGRDTEAFF. The CDR3 nucleotides are TGTGCCAGCAGCGTCCAGGGGCGGGACACTGAAGCTTTCTTT.

The chain recombines TRBV6-5 with TRBJ2-7; 8 bases agree with TRBD1. The junction had 7 bases not matched to a gene; V was cut back by 5 bases and J by 4 bases. The CDR3 is made up of 14 amino acids. Germline loops: CDR1 MNHEY, CDR2 SVGAGI. The CDR3: CASSLQGAFYEQYF. The CDR3 bases are TGTGCCAGCAGTCTGCAGGGGGCGTTTTACGAGCAGTACTTC.

CDR3 sequence (DNA): TGTGCCAGTAGTATAGATCGGTCGGGGGACAATGAAAAACTGTTTTTT. Translation: CASSIDRSGDNEKLFF. The chain joins TRBV19 to TRBJ1-4, with a possible D match to TRBD1 (5 bases). The length of the CDR3 is 16 residues. The germline V and J ends were trimmed by 0 bases and 5 bases, with 13 bases remaining between them. Germline values: CDR1 LNHDA, CDR2 SQIVND (reference sequence). The complete variable domain, with remaining parts taken from reference TRBV19 and TRBJ1-4, reads DGGITQSPKYLFRKEGQNVTLSCEQNLNHDAMYWYRQDPGQGLRLIYYSQIVNDFQKGDIAEGYSVSREKKESFPLTVTSAQKNPTAFYLCASSIDRSGDNEKLFFGSGTQLSVL.

The rearrangement uses TRBV28 and TRBJ2-1; 11 bases fit TRBD2. The CDR3 has 15 amino acids. The germline V gene has CDR1 MDHEN and CDR2 SYDVKM. V dropped 5 bases and J dropped 6; count of bases not matched to a gene: 6. The CDR3 spells CASSPGLAAANEQFF. The CDR3 nucleotides are TGTGCCAGCAGTCCGGGACTAGCGGCGGCCAATGAGCAGTTCTTC.

The chain links TRBV18 to TRBJ1-4; possible D gene TRBD1, 5 bases. V lost 0 bases, J lost 4 bases, and 12 bases lay in between. The germline V gene has CDR1 KGHSH and CDR2 LQKENI. CDR3 length equals 16 residues. The CDR3 region has the DNA TGTGCCAGCTCACCACCTCTGGGTCAGGGTAATGAAAAACTGTTTTTT. It encodes CASSPPLGQGNEKLFF.